This note documents a single T cell receptor (beta chain) sequence. This entry is derived from a study of blood T cell repertoires in COVID-19. Study information: T cells, B-cell-depleted T cells, or PBMCs provided the cDNA or gDNA that served as material.

V was pared by 0 bases and J by 2 bases, with 11 bases between. Germline assignment: CDR1 LNHNV and CDR2 YYDKDF (reference sequence). This CDR3 comprises 17 residues. In the study's own analysis: The assay estimated nucleated cells by amplifying reference gene primers. Generated by immunoSEQ multiplex PCR, the TCRdb table keeps only in-frame clones and is missing some. V and J calls and clone size are copied from that table; D and trimming were computed from the DNA. Of roughly 250,000 clones listed, approximately 90% were seen once; the top ten hold about 0.8%. Sequencing was done on a sample of peripheral blood. The genes are TRBV15 and TRBJ2-6; D is undetermined. The receptor's source is a young man with acute or convalescent COVID-19. CDR3 sequence: CATSRDQAQAGANVLTF. CDR3 sequence (DNA): TGTGCCACCAGCAGAGATCAGGCCCAAGCTGGGGCCAACGTCCTGACTTTC.